The clone carrying this T cell receptor beta chain was recorded many times. The antigen is unknown. The entry originates in a study of Graves' ophthalmopathy and Graves' hyperthyroidism. Study observations and caveats: Detected in blood as well were most expanded thyroid clonotypes with frequency above 0.001. Discriminating ophthalmopathy from stable hyperthyroidism, a 13-signature model attained a sensitivity of about 89% and a specificity of about 79%.

The authors amplified TCR beta CDR3 regions from RNA transcripts. RT-PCR with HTBI primers came first, then second-round multiplex PCR. TCRdb analysed the multiplex PCR reads with MiXCR anew, one entry per CDR3 protein. The profile shows about 640,000 distinct CDR3 sequences, just over 40% of them singletons. CDR1 is SGHDT, CDR2 YYEEEE, per germline. Trimming cost V 3 bases and J 4 bases, with 13 bases left between them. This CDR3 comprises 14 residues. The chain links TRBV5-6 to TRBJ1-2; maybe TRBD1 (6 bases). Sequencing input: peripheral blood. The origin of this receptor is an adult man with Graves' ophthalmopathy. In DNA, the CDR3 is TGTGCCAGCAGCTACGGGACATTGGTCTATGGCTACACCTTC. It translates to CASSYGTLVYGYTF.